The rows below give T cell receptor beta chains drawn from one sample of a study of blood T cells in healthy people across ages. TCRdb reprocessed the 5' RACE reads with MiXCR, giving one entry per CDR3 protein. The sample shows roughly 700,000 distinct CDR3 sequences, roughly 25% of them seen only once. These data were also reused for a study on T cells of mothers and their children.

The sequenced sample consisted of blood. The receptors stem from a boy aged 5-17 years in good health. Each CDR3 is given without its conserved first and last residue. The order of the fields is J gene, V gene, CDR3 protein.

j_call: TRBJ2-7; v_call: TRBV4-2; cdr3_aa: ASSQGLSGGEYEQY
j_call: TRBJ2-6; v_call: TRBV7-8; cdr3_aa: ASSRLSQGGGANVLT
j_call: TRBJ2-3; v_call: TRBV28; cdr3_aa: AILGTLTDTQY
j_call: TRBJ2-5; v_call: TRBV12-3/TRBV12-4; cdr3_aa: ASSFSIGETQY
j_call: TRBJ2-1; v_call: TRBV29-1; cdr3_aa: SVARDGSYNEQF
j_call: TRBJ1-1; v_call: TRBV29-1; cdr3_aa: SVDALGGYSEAF
j_call: TRBJ2-4; v_call: TRBV7-2; cdr3_aa: ASSGGGSKNIQY
j_call: TRBJ1-2; v_call: TRBV19; cdr3_aa: ASSSRGLYGYT
j_call: -; v_call: TRBV4-2; cdr3_aa: ASSLEAGDEQF
j_call: TRBJ2-5; v_call: TRBV5-6; cdr3_aa: ASSLWSGVGETQY
j_call: TRBJ2-7; v_call: TRBV29-1; cdr3_aa: SVDSGTDSYEQY
j_call: TRBJ2-7; v_call: TRBV7-3; cdr3_aa: ASSLMRLAGGYEQY
j_call: TRBJ1-1; v_call: TRBV4-3; cdr3_aa: ASSQAGGNTEAF
j_call: TRBJ2-3; v_call: TRBV4-3; cdr3_aa: ASSQDRSLGADTQY
j_call: TRBJ2-3; v_call: TRBV14; cdr3_aa: ASSQVGTEDTQY
j_call: TRBJ2-3; v_call: TRBV13; cdr3_aa: ASSEMSGGTDTQY
j_call: TRBJ1-4; v_call: TRBV15; cdr3_aa: ATSRANRATNEKLF
j_call: TRBJ1-1; v_call: TRBV3-1; cdr3_aa: ASSQVKGLGAF
j_call: -; v_call: TRBV7-2; cdr3_aa: ASSVRHSHEQF
j_call: TRBJ2-7; v_call: TRBV28; cdr3_aa: ASSFAELSYEQY
j_call: TRBJ1-5; v_call: TRBV12-3/TRBV12-4; cdr3_aa: ASSPRGQLGNQPQH
j_call: TRBJ1-2; v_call: TRBV29-1; cdr3_aa: SVVGVLGNYGYT
j_call: TRBJ2-5; v_call: TRBV5-1; cdr3_aa: ASSLLRNQETQY
j_call: TRBJ2-2; v_call: TRBV20-1; cdr3_aa: SVWDGRNGELF
j_call: TRBJ2-5; v_call: TRBV5-1; cdr3_aa: ASSSQAGPQETQY
j_call: TRBJ1-6; v_call: TRBV3-1; cdr3_aa: ASSQAGAGSPLH
j_call: TRBJ1-2; v_call: TRBV20-1; cdr3_aa: SAGLQGAYGYT
j_call: TRBJ2-5; v_call: TRBV5-1; cdr3_aa: ASSFSSGSQETQY
j_call: TRBJ2-5; v_call: TRBV4-1; cdr3_aa: ASSPRVAGGKETQY